These 15 T cell receptor beta chains came from one sample sequenced in a study of T cells in localized non-small cell lung cancer. Produced via immunoSEQ multiplex PCR; TCRdb's table is partial and in-frame only. The sample includes about 33,000 clones, under 90% of them seen just once. This material consisted of peripheral blood, taken before any cancer treatment. The origin of the receptors is a man aged 40 to 70 with stage I lung adenocarcinoma.

Only one count was recorded for this clone. The chain combines TRBV10-2 with TRBJ1-1; tentative D call: TRBD1 (5 bases). The germline V gene encodes CDR1 WSHSY and CDR2 SAAADI. V dropped 7 bases and J dropped 1 base, with 16 bases sitting between them. The CDR3 is 15 residues long. For the CDR3, the DNA is TGCGCCAGCATAGGGGCGGGTTTCACGAACACTGAAGCTTTCTTT. This sequence encodes CASIGAGFTNTEAFF.

The V and J genes are TRBV14 and TRBJ2-2; the D gene is possibly TRBD1 (5 bases). Germline V gene lookup returns CDR1 SGHDN and CDR2 FVKESK. The CDR3 loop spans 15 amino acids. The V end was cut by 3 bases, the J end by 4 bases, with 12 bases between. Here the CDR3 DNA reads TGTGCCAGCAGCCAGGGCAGGGTTTCCACCGGGGAGCTGTTTTTT. It specifies CASSQGRVSTGELFF.

This chain uses TRBV11-3 with TRBJ2-2; D may be TRBD1 (6 bases). Germline CDR1 SGHNT, CDR2 YENEEA. The CDR3 sequence is 14 residues long. V was cut by 2 bases and J by 4 bases, with 8 bases left in between. CDR3 residues: CASSLQGSTGELFF. The CDR3 DNA reads as TGTGCCAGCAGCTTACAGGGGAGCACCGGGGAGCTGTTTTTT.

CDR3 amino acids: CASSGLNSREQYF. The CDR3, as DNA: TGTGCCAGCAGCGGCCTAAACTCTAGAGAGCAGTACTTC. This sequence joins TRBV9 and TRBJ2-7; D remains ambiguous. From germline, CDR1 is SGDLS and CDR2 YYNGEE. The CDR3 runs 13 residues. V was pared by 3 bases and J by 7 bases, with 14 bases between.

The chain is built from TRBV19 and TRBJ1-2, with TRBD1 matching over 8 bases. The CDR3 consists of 15 residues. CDR1 and CDR2 (germline): LNHDA, SQIVND (reference sequence). V shed 6 bases and J 7 bases; nucleotides not matched to a gene: 13. The CDR3, as DNA: TGTGCCAGTAGCACCTTGAGTCAGGGGGCAGGTGGCTACACCTTC. Translating gives CASSTLSQGAGGYTF.

This chain uses TRBV5-8 with TRBJ1-5; TRBD1 might be the D (5 bases). This CDR3 has 19 residues. Looked up from germline, CDR1 is SGHTS and CDR2 is YDEGEE. The ends were cut back, 0 bases at V and 0 bases at J, with 19 bases in the middle. CDR3 in amino acids: CASSLVYGTENFSNQPQHF. The CDR3 DNA reads as TGTGCCAGCAGCTTGGTGTATGGGACCGAGAACTTTAGCAATCAGCCCCAGCATTTT.

The chain uses TRBV7-2 and TRBJ2-3; D perhaps matches TRBD2 (7 bases). The V gene lost 5 bases and the J gene lost 1 base, with 16 bases spanning the gap. This CDR3 is built from 16 residues. Germline loops: CDR1 SGHTA, CDR2 FQGNSA. CDR3 in DNA: TGTGCCAGCAGCCACGGGGGGCGGTGGGGCACAGATACGCAGTATTTT. Its protein product is CASSHGGRWGTDTQYF.

Only a few counts were recorded for this clone. The chain uses TRBV7-6 and TRBJ1-6; D might be TRBD1 (5 bases). CDR3 length: 17 residues. V was cut by 2 bases and J by 8 bases, with 19 bases left in between. Germline loops: CDR1 SGHVS, CDR2 FNYEAQ. CDR3: CASSLSFGTGVDSPLHF. The DNA for the CDR3 is TGTGCCAGCAGCTTAAGTTTCGGGACTGGGGTAGATTCACCCCTCCACTTT.

This chain links TRBV19 with TRBJ2-2; 10 bases map to TRBD1. Germline loops: CDR1 LNHDA, CDR2 SQIVND (reference sequence). The CDR3 consists of 16 residues. The J segment lost 3 bases and the V segment lost 4 bases, leaving 5 bases of the junction unmatched. The CDR3 protein is CASSSSGTGDTGELFF. CDR3 in DNA: TGTGCCAGTAGTAGCTCCGGGACAGGGGACACCGGGGAGCTGTTTTTT.

This rearrangement joins TRBV11-2 to TRBJ1-1; D call uncertain. Per the germline V gene, CDR1 is SGHAT and CDR2 is FQNNGV. This CDR3 has 11 amino acids. The germline V and J ends were trimmed by 3 bases and 2 bases, with 1 base remaining between them. CDR3 region: CASSFNTEAFF. The CDR3 bases are TGTGCCAGCAGCTTCAACACTGAAGCTTTCTTT.

By proportion, this clone is medium-sized. This sequence joins TRBV2 and TRBJ1-1, with D possibly TRBD1 on 5 matching bases. CDR1 is SNHLY and CDR2 is FYNNEI in the germline V gene. Trimming took off 2 bases at V and 6 bases at J, with 10 bases between the two ends. The CDR3 length is 13 residues. The CDR3 nucleotides read TGTGCCAGCAGTGAACGGGGGTGGGCTGAAGCTTTCTTT. Protein sequence: CASSERGWAEAFF.

This rearrangement joins TRBV30 to TRBJ1-2; perhaps TRBD1 as D (6 bases). This CDR3 is 14 amino acids long. Germline V CDR1 and CDR2: GTSNPN, SVGIG (reference sequence). The ends were cut back, 0 bases at V and 4 bases at J, with 12 bases in the middle. Written as DNA, the CDR3 is TGTGCCTGGAGTGTACACCTAGGGGGCTATGGCTACACCTTC. Residues: CAWSVHLGGYGYTF.

In this sample, this clone turned up once. This chain uses TRBV7-8 with TRBJ1-1; 9 nucleotides agree with TRBD1. V shed 5 bases and J 8 bases; nucleotides not matched to a gene: 6. CDR1 and CDR2 (germline): SGHVS, FQNEAQ. The CDR3 totals 13 residues. DNA of the CDR3: TGTGCCAGCAGCACAAGACAGGGGGTGGAAGCTTTCTTT. Translating it yields CASSTRQGVEAFF.

V usage is TRBV14 and J usage is TRBJ2-5, with D possibly matching TRBD2 (7 bases). Trimming shortened V by 4 bases and J by 5 bases, and 23 bases separated the two germline ends. The germline gives CDR1 SGHDN, CDR2 FVKESK. The CDR3 spans 17 residues. The CDR3: CASSRSSNRGARETQYF. The CDR3 DNA follows: TGTGCCAGCAGCCGAAGCTCCAACCGGGGGGCTCGGGAGACCCAGTACTTC.

CDR3 sequence reads: CASSSRVHEQYF. The CDR3 DNA reads as TGTGCCAGCAGCTCAAGGGTCCACGAGCAGTACTTC. The genes are TRBV7-2 and TRBJ2-7; D is undetermined. In germline, CDR1 is SGHTA, CDR2 FQGNSA. V dropped 4 bases and J dropped 5 bases, with 9 bases sitting between them. The length of the CDR3 is 12 residues.